What follows are 17 T cell receptor beta chains derived from one specimen sequenced in a study of blood T cell repertoires in COVID-19. TCRdb keeps only in-frame clones here, not all; method: immunoSEQ multiplex PCR. This sample has under 70,000 clones; roughly 77% occur once, and the top ten carry almost 10%. Sequenced input: peripheral blood. These receptors originate from a human donor in a cohort sampled during active COVID-19.

There are many counts of this clone. The gene calls are TRBV18 and TRBJ2-7; perhaps TRBD1 as D (6 bases). In germline, CDR1 is KGHSH, CDR2 LQKENI. This CDR3 has 14 amino acids. Trimming removed 4 bases from V and 0 bases from J, with 10 bases in between. For the CDR3, the DNA is TGTGCCAGCTCACTACAGGGTCGCTCCTACGAGCAGTACTTC. This sequence encodes CASSLQGRSYEQYF.

This chain links TRBV7-9 with TRBJ2-1, with a weak D call TRBD2 (7 bases). CDR3 length: 15 residues. Germline loops: CDR1 SEHNR, CDR2 FQNEAQ (reference sequence). V was cut by 5 bases and J by 5 bases, with 16 bases left in between. The CDR3 sequence is CASSLGGASHNEQFF. In nucleotides, the CDR3 is TGTGCCAGCAGCCTGGGGGGGGCTAGCCACAATGAGCAGTTCTTC.

The chain couples TRBV5-4 to TRBJ1-4, with a weak D call TRBD1 (5 bases). CDR1 and CDR2 (germline): SGHNT, YYREEE (reference sequence). The CDR3 sequence is 17 residues long. Trimming removed 3 bases from V and 1 base from J, with 16 bases in between. The CDR3 is CASSSKEQGGTNEKLFF. The CDR3 DNA follows: TGTGCCAGCAGCTCCAAGGAGCAGGGAGGAACTAATGAAAAACTGTTTTTT.

This CDR3 reads CASGADRAGYTF. CDR3 coding DNA: TGTGCCAGTGGGGCCGACAGGGCTGGCTACACCTTC. The chain couples TRBV19 to TRBJ1-2, with 7 bases identical to TRBD1. Germline V gives CDR1 LNHDA, CDR2 SQIVND (reference sequence). CDR3 length: 12 amino acids. Losses at the gene ends were 8 bases for V and 7 bases for J; bases not matched to a gene: 7.

The genes are TRBV29-1 and TRBJ2-7; 7 bases are a match to TRBD2. V shed 6 bases, J shed 9 bases, and the junction held 8 bases outside the gene matches. The CDR3 is made up of 11 amino acids. Germline CDR1 reads SQVTM; CDR2 reads ANQGSEA. The chain's CDR3 is CSVAAGDRQYF. The CDR3 DNA reads TGCAGCGTGGCGGCGGGAGATAGGCAGTACTTC.

This rearrangement joins TRBV6-2 or TRBV6-3 to TRBJ1-2; TRBD1 matches 8 bases. After removal of 5 bases from V and 1 base from J, the junction contained 9 bases not matched to a gene. The CDR3 is 16 residues long. Germline CDR1 reads MNHEY; CDR2 reads SVGEGT. CDR3 bases: TGTGCCAGCAGTCGAGGGACAGGACGTTTTAACTATGGCTACACCTTC. It translates to CASSRGTGRFNYGYTF.

This clone was seen more than once but under ten times. In nucleotides, the CDR3 is TGTGCCAGCAGCCCCAATGGGGAGAGCAATTCACCCCTCCACTTT. Protein product: CASSPNGESNSPLHF. V and J are TRBV3-1 (or the pseudogene TRBV3-2) and TRBJ1-6, with D unresolved. The CDR3 is 15 amino acids. Germline CDR1 is LGHDT and CDR2 is YNNKEL (reference sequence). The germline V and J ends were trimmed by 4 bases and 7 bases, with 14 bases remaining between them.

The chain couples TRBV6-2 or TRBV6-3 to TRBJ2-7; D is uncertain. Trimming took 2 bases from V and 2 from J, leaving 4 bases between them. Germline values: CDR1 MNHEY, CDR2 SVGEGT. The CDR3 totals 12 residues. For the CDR3, the DNA is TGTGCCAGCAGTTACACAGCCTACGAGCAGTACTTC. This gives the protein CASSYTAYEQYF.

Only one count was recorded for this clone. The chain has TRBV5-4 and TRBJ2-3; D possibly corresponds to TRBD2 (5 bases). The V and J ends lost 0 bases and 3 bases respectively, with 11 bases between them. This CDR3 spans 15 amino acids. Germline V lookup: CDR1 SGHNT, CDR2 YYREEE (reference sequence). The CDR3 sequence: CASSLVGAVTDTQYF. CDR3 DNA: TGTGCCAGCAGCTTGGTGGGAGCGGTGACAGATACGCAGTATTTT.

This chain connects TRBV11-2 to TRBJ1-5; perhaps TRBD1 as D (5 bases). The CDR3 is made up of 19 amino acids. The germline V gene has CDR1 SGHAT and CDR2 FQNNGV. V was clipped by 5 bases and J by 6 bases, with 29 bases between them. CDR3 bases: TGTGCCAGCAGCCGAGCTTCCAGGGAGGCCAGCGTCTCTGCTCAGCCCCAGCATTTT. Its protein product is CASSRASREASVSAQPQHF.

A single count supports this clone. CDR3 DNA: TGTGCCAGCAGTACGGACAGCCCGACTAGCGGGTACAATGAGCAGTTCTTC. It codes for CASSTDSPTSGYNEQFF. V usage is TRBV6-2 or TRBV6-3 and J usage is TRBJ2-1; 10 bases are shared with TRBD2. The CDR3 is 17 amino acids. The germline gives CDR1 MNHEY, CDR2 SVGEGT. Trimming cost V 5 bases and J 4 bases; bases outside gene matches: 11.

The J gene is TRBJ2-5, the V gene TRBV2, with TRBD2 identical over 14 bases. The CDR3 extends over 16 amino acids. The trim removed 6 bases at V and 5 bases at J, leaving 8 bases unmatched. Germline lookup yields CDR1 SNHLY and CDR2 FYNNEI. The CDR3 protein is CASRAGTSGRRETQYF. CDR3 nucleotide sequence: TGTGCCAGCAGAGCGGGGACTAGCGGGAGACGGGAGACCCAGTACTTC.

The chain recombines TRBV6-2 or TRBV6-3 with TRBJ2-7; 7 bases align to TRBD2. V lost 6 bases and J lost 6; bases outside the gene matches: 14. CDR3 size: 15 residues. In germline, CDR1 is MNHEY, CDR2 SVGEGT. CDR3 loop: CASSFATGTIGEQYF. CDR3 nucleotides: TGTGCCAGCAGCTTCGCTACCGGGACTATCGGCGAGCAGTACTTC.

The chain joins TRBV4-3 to TRBJ2-1; TRBD2 matches 11 bases. Unmatched junction bases numbered 7, after V lost 3 bases and J lost 15 bases. CDR3 length: 13 residues. Germline V gene data show CDR1 as LGHNA and CDR2 as YSLEER. The DNA for the CDR3 is TGCGCCAGCAGCCAGGATAGCGGGAGGGCCCTGTTCTTC. It codes for CASSQDSGRALFF.

The chain links TRBV7-6 to TRBJ1-5, with D uncertain. Deletions cut 0 bases from V and 2 bases from J, with 8 bases between. CDR1 and CDR2 from the germline V gene are SGHVS and FNYEAQ. The CDR3 extends over 15 amino acids. CDR3 residues: CASSLAPEGNQPQHF. The CDR3 nucleotides read TGTGCCAGCAGCTTAGCCCCCGAGGGCAATCAGCCCCAGCATTTT. The complete variable domain, with remaining parts taken from reference TRBV7-6 and TRBJ1-5, reads GAGVSQSPRYKVTKRGQDVALRCDPISGHVSLYWYRQALGQGPEFLTYFNYEAQQDKSGLPNDRFSAERPEGSISTLTIQRTEQRDSAMYRCASSLAPEGNQPQHFGDGTRLSIL.

The chain employs TRBV28 and TRBJ2-7; 13 positions match TRBD2. J lost 4 bases, V lost 5 bases, and 8 bases had no gene match. The CDR3 extends over 16 amino acids. Germline V gene data show CDR1 as MDHEN and CDR2 as SYDVKM. As DNA, the CDR3 is TGTGCCAGCAGTCCATCAGGACTAGCGGGAGCTTACGAGCAGTACTTC. It encodes CASSPSGLAGAYEQYF.

The chain links TRBV28 to TRBJ2-7, with 7 bases identical to TRBD2. Per the germline V gene, CDR1 is MDHEN and CDR2 is SYDVKM. V was clipped by 0 bases and J by 2 bases; unmatched bases: 1. This CDR3 contains 14 residues. Here the CDR3 reads CASSLWGGTYEQYF. The DNA of the CDR3 is TGTGCCAGCAGTTTATGGGGGGGGACCTACGAGCAGTACTTC. Based on the CDR3 plus reference TRBV28 and TRBJ2-7, the full variable domain is DVKVTQSSRYLVKRTGEKVFLECVQDMDHENMFWYRQDPGLGLRLIYFSYDVKMKEKGDIPEGYSVSREKKERFSLILESASTNQTSMYLCASSLWGGTYEQYFGPGTRLTVT.